Below, 22 T cell receptor beta chains from the same sample are listed, as sequenced in a study of T-cell memory formation after mild COVID-19 (dated by TCRdb to about 2021). Library preparation was by 5' RACE. Data came from an Illumina NovaSeq 6000. The raw public reads went through TCRdb reprocessing: fastp at Q25, MiXCR clone calling, in-frame beta chains kept. Rows matching on CDR3 protein sequence are summarized as one entry with the most common DNA and genes. This sample is represented by tens of thousands of distinct CDR3 sequences; 15% to 20% of them were singletons. The ten biggest clones cover 1.4% of the sample. Sequencing was performed on PBMCs or a T cell subset sorted from them (not recorded which). The receptors stem from an adult who had mild COVID-19 (a few samples of this study predate the infection). The sample titles of this study are shuffled in the database, so cell type and time point are left out.

This chain uses TRBV10-3 with TRBJ2-5, with 9 bases matching TRBD1. V was pared by 10 bases and J by 5 bases, with 8 bases of the junction left unmatched. Germline loops: CDR1 ENHRY, CDR2 SYGVKD. The CDR3 has 13 amino acids. The CDR3 bases are TGTGCCACAGGACAGGGGTCGAGGGAGACCCAGTACTTC. Translated, it gives CATGQGSRETQYF.

This clonotype has just a few counts. The chain carries TRBV7-2 and TRBJ2-2; 9 nucleotides match TRBD2. The CDR3 runs to 14 residues. With V trimmed by 6 bases and J by 6 bases, 5 bases remained unmatched. CDR1 and CDR2 from the germline V gene are SGHTA and FQGNSA. CDR3 sequence: CASRGAGGAGELFF. The CDR3 DNA sequence: TGTGCCAGCAGAGGGGCGGGAGGGGCCGGGGAGCTGTTTTTT.

This clonotype was observed many times. The rearrangement uses TRBV7-9 and TRBJ2-7; TRBD1 matches 8 bases. Germline CDR1 SEHNR, CDR2 FQNEAQ (reference sequence). This CDR3 has 15 amino acids. Losses at the gene ends were 6 bases for V and 4 bases for J; bases not matched to a gene: 11. CDR3 sequence reads: CASSQSGTGGYEQYF. The CDR3 DNA sequence: TGTGCCAGCAGTCAATCCGGGACAGGCGGGTACGAGCAGTACTTC.

This clonotype was found many times. The J gene is TRBJ2-1, the V gene TRBV4-1; tentatively, D is TRBD2 (6 bases). Germline values: CDR1 MGHRA, CDR2 YSYEKL. The CDR3 sequence is 17 residues long. V lost 4 bases and J lost 0, with 16 bases in between. The CDR3 is CASSPEGIAASYNEQFF. The CDR3 nucleotides read TGCGCCAGCAGCCCAGAAGGGATAGCGGCCTCCTACAATGAGCAGTTCTTC.

This clonotype was observed a handful of times. The gene calls are TRBV6-5 and TRBJ1-2; D not certain. The V end lost 6 bases, the J end lost 5 bases, and 13 bases lay between the germline ends. CDR3 size: 13 residues. Germline V lookup: CDR1 MNHEY, CDR2 SVGAGI. DNA for the CDR3: TGTGCCAGCAGAATCCCAGACACGTATGGCTACACCTTC. This encodes CASRIPDTYGYTF.

This clonotype came up many times. This rearrangement joins TRBV7-9 to TRBJ2-7; D tentatively reads TRBD1 or TRBD2 (5 bases each). Germline V gene sequence: CDR1 SEHNR, CDR2 FQNEAQ (reference sequence). The CDR3 sequence is 15 residues long. V was cut by 1 base and J by 5 bases, with 15 bases left in between. The CDR3 DNA follows: TGTGCCAGCAGCTTAGGGGACGGGGACCGGAACGAGCAGTACTTC. It yields the protein CASSLGDGDRNEQYF.

This clonotype was seen ten or more times. This chain uses TRBV4-3 with TRBJ1-5; the D gene is possibly TRBD1 (5 bases). The V and J ends lost 1 base and 6 bases respectively, with 10 bases between them. Germline V CDR1 and CDR2: LGHNA, YSLEER. The CDR3 is 14 residues long. As DNA, the CDR3 is TGCGCCAGCAGCCAAGGGGTAGGGGTTCAGCCCCAGCATTTT. It yields the protein CASSQGVGVQPQHF.

This clonotype came up many times. The chain uses TRBV4-3 and TRBJ2-3; TRBD2 aligns across 9 bases. The CDR3 spans 19 residues. The V gene end was trimmed by 1 base and the J gene end by 6 bases; junction bases not matched to a gene: 17. Germline V CDR1 and CDR2: LGHNA, YSLEER. The CDR3 loop is CASSQGGSGSGGFSDTQYF. The DNA of the CDR3 is TGCGCCAGCAGCCAAGGCGGTAGCGGGAGTGGGGGGTTTTCTGATACGCAGTATTTT.

This clonotype was detected many times. This chain joins TRBV9 and TRBJ1-5; D is uncertain. Trimming took off 4 bases at V and 2 bases at J, with 16 bases between the two ends. The CDR3 has 16 amino acids. Germline CDR1 SGDLS, CDR2 YYNGEE. The CDR3 sequence is CASSPGGRTGNQPQHF. CDR3 coding DNA: TGTGCCAGCAGCCCTGGCGGGAGGACCGGCAATCAGCCCCAGCATTTT.

There are many counts of this clonotype. The gene calls are TRBV2 and TRBJ2-4, with 9 bases fitting TRBD1. Trimming cost V 8 bases and J 1 base; bases outside gene matches: 3. The length of the CDR3 is 14 residues. The germline gives CDR1 SNHLY, CDR2 FYNNEI. CDR3 amino acids: CASGDRVAKNIQYF. The CDR3, as DNA: TGTGCCAGCGGGGACAGGGTGGCCAAAAACATTCAGTACTTC.

This clonotype was observed many times. This rearrangement joins TRBV5-1 to TRBJ2-2, with D possibly being TRBD2 (6 bases). Germline assignment: CDR1 SGHRS and CDR2 YFSETQ. The CDR3 loop spans 15 amino acids. With 0 bases removed from V and 2 bases from J, the gap between germline ends came to 8 bases. CDR3 bases: TGCGCCAGCAGCTTGGGAGGGACTAACACCGGGGAGCTGTTTTTT. As protein: CASSLGGTNTGELFF.

The chain combines TRBV7-2 with TRBJ2-7; 12 bases fit TRBD2. Losses at the gene ends were 1 base for V and 6 bases for J; bases not matched to a gene: 7. Germline V lookup: CDR1 SGHTA, CDR2 FQGNSA. This CDR3 contains 16 residues. The CDR3 protein is CASSLVGLAGGPEQYF. The CDR3 DNA reads as TGTGCCAGCAGCTTAGTCGGGCTAGCGGGAGGGCCCGAGCAGTACTTC.

The rearrangement links TRBV2 to TRBJ1-3; possible D gene TRBD1, 6 bases. The CDR3 is 14 amino acids. Germline CDR1 and CDR2: SNHLY and FYNNEI. V shed 6 bases and J shed 2 bases, with 11 bases lying between them. CDR3 in DNA: TGTGCCAGCAGGGATGGACAGCCTGGAAACACCATATATTTT. It specifies CASRDGQPGNTIYF.

In its sample, this clonotype was seen many times. The genes are TRBV6-6 and TRBJ2-7, with D unclear. In germline, CDR1 is MNHNY, CDR2 SVGAGI (reference sequence). This CDR3 has 11 amino acids. The germline V and J ends were trimmed by 2 bases and 6 bases, with 5 bases remaining between them. The CDR3 DNA is TGTGCCAGCAGTTACCTGTCCGAGCAGTACTTC. This translates into CASSYLSEQYF.

Many counts were recorded for this clonotype. The chain uses TRBV7-2 and TRBJ2-5, with 13 bases lining up with TRBD2. Unmatched junction bases numbered 2, after V lost 5 bases and J lost 5 bases. This CDR3 is built from 14 residues. CDR1 and CDR2 from the germline V gene are SGHTA and FQGNSA. CDR3 loop: CASSTSGRGETQYF. CDR3 in DNA: TGTGCCAGCAGCACTAGCGGGAGGGGTGAGACCCAGTACTTC.

In its sample, this clonotype ranks as medium-sized. The genes are TRBV5-6 and TRBJ2-1, with D perhaps TRBD1 or TRBD2 (6 bases each). Trimming took 3 bases from V and 5 from J, leaving 15 bases between them. There are 15 residues in the CDR3. Per germline, CDR1 SGHDT and CDR2 YYEEEE. The CDR3 sequence is CASSWGWRDNNEQFF. CDR3 sequence (DNA): TGTGCCAGCAGCTGGGGTTGGCGGGACAACAATGAGCAGTTCTTC.

V and J are TRBV7-2 and TRBJ2-1, with 8 nucleotides matching TRBD2. V dropped 4 bases and J dropped 10; count of bases not matched to a gene: 3. The CDR3 spans 12 residues. Looked up from germline, CDR1 is SGHTA and CDR2 is FQGNSA. This chain's CDR3 is CASSWVAGEQFF. Here the CDR3 DNA reads TGTGCCAGCAGCTGGGTAGCGGGGGAGCAGTTCTTC. The full variable domain, completed using reference TRBV7-2 and TRBJ2-1, is GAGVSQSPSNKVTEKGKDVELRCDPISGHTALYWYRQSLGQGLEFLIYFQGNSAPDKSGLPSDRFSAERTGGSVSTLTIQRTQQEDSAVYLCASSWVAGEQFFGPGTRLTVL.

This clonotype came up many times. The V call is TRBV29-1, the J call TRBJ1-2; a possible D gene is TRBD1 (5 bases). The ends were cut back, 7 bases at V and 1 base at J, with 16 bases in the middle. The CDR3 has 14 amino acids. The germline gives CDR1 SQVTM, CDR2 ANQGSEA. CDR3 amino acids: CSAQPGLHNYGYTF. CDR3 DNA sequence: TGCAGCGCCCAACCGGGACTTCATAACTATGGCTACACCTTC.

This clonotype was seen at least ten times. The chain carries TRBV4-1 and TRBJ1-5, with D uncertain. CDR1 is MGHRA and CDR2 is YSYEKL in the germline V gene. The CDR3 consists of 16 residues. V dropped 1 base and J dropped 0 bases, with 10 bases sitting between them. Written as DNA, the CDR3 is TGCGCCAGCAGCCAAGGTCTCAGAGATAGCAATCAGCCCCAGCATTTT. Encoded protein: CASSQGLRDSNQPQHF.

This clonotype was picked up a small number of times. The chain carries TRBV5-4 and TRBJ2-5; TRBD1 agrees at 8 bases. The germline V gene encodes CDR1 SGHNT and CDR2 YYREEE (reference sequence). Germline trimming cut 4 bases from V and 5 bases from J; bases unmatched to any gene: 7. The CDR3 length is 14 residues. CDR3 protein: CASSHRYRGETQYF. CDR3 nucleotide sequence: TGTGCCAGCAGCCATCGGTACAGGGGGGAGACCCAGTACTTC.

This clonotype was detected many times. This chain uses TRBV5-1 with TRBJ2-5; 9 nucleotides align to TRBD1. This CDR3 region has 15 residues. Germline CDR1 reads SGHRS; CDR2 reads YFSETQ. The J segment lost 5 bases and the V segment lost 2 bases, leaving 7 bases of the junction unmatched. CDR3 in amino acids: CASSFGQGRGETQYF. Written as DNA, the CDR3 is TGCGCCAGCAGCTTTGGACAGGGGCGCGGGGAGACCCAGTACTTC.

This clonotype was detected ten times or more. The chain is built from TRBV3-1 and TRBJ2-2; D call uncertain. The V end was cut by 1 base, the J end by 5 bases, with 5 bases between. The CDR3 runs 13 residues. Per germline, CDR1 LGHDT and CDR2 YNNKEL (reference sequence). The CDR3: CASSQARTGELFF. The CDR3 DNA is TGTGCCAGCAGCCAAGCGAGGACCGGGGAGCTGTTTTTT.